Listed here are 29 T cell receptor beta chains from one sample, sequenced in a study of blood T cell repertoires in COVID-19. Using immunoSEQ multiplex PCR, the repertoire was profiled, and TCRdb retains in-frame clones only, with some absent. The sample includes 90,000 to 110,000 clones, roughly 80% of them seen just once. Sequenced material: peripheral blood. All receptors derive from a woman in her sixties or seventies with acute or convalescent COVID-19.

CDR3 loop: CASSSRPQPYNEQFF. Here the CDR3 DNA reads TGTGCCAGCAGCTCGCGGCCGCAACCGTACAATGAGCAGTTCTTC. The gene calls are TRBV7-3 and TRBJ2-1; D ambiguous. The CDR3 totals 15 residues. Germline V gene lookup returns CDR1 SGHTA and CDR2 FQGTGA. The V end was cut by 4 bases, the J end by 4 bases, with 14 bases between. Using reference TRBV7-3 and TRBJ2-1 for the parts outside the CDR3, the full variable domain is GAGVSQTPSNKVTEKGKYVELRCDPISGHTALYWYRQSLGQGPEFLIYFQGTGAADDSGLPNDRFFAVRPEGSVSTLKIQRTERGDSAVYLCASSSRPQPYNEQFFGPGTRLTVL.

This clone came up a few times. The gene calls are TRBV2 and TRBJ2-7; 7 nucleotides match TRBD1. J lost 4 bases, V lost 7 bases, and 13 bases had no gene match. The germline CDR1 and CDR2 sequences are SNHLY and FYNNEI. CDR3 size: 15 residues. The CDR3: CASKKQGVLSYEQYF. CDR3 sequence (DNA): TGTGCCAGCAAGAAGCAGGGGGTCCTGAGTTACGAGCAGTACTTC.

The gene calls are TRBV13 and TRBJ2-5, with 13 bases that match TRBD2. Germline V gene data show CDR1 as PRHDT and CDR2 as FYEKMQ (reference sequence). CDR3 length equals 16 residues. With V trimmed by 5 bases and J by 4 bases, 7 bases remained unmatched. The CDR3 DNA is TGTGCCAGCAGCCTTGGACTAGCGGGAGTAGCAGAGACCCAGTACTTC. Translation gives CASSLGLAGVAETQYF.

The gene calls are TRBV25-1 and TRBJ1-1; D gene ambiguous. V lost 7 bases to trimming and J lost 0 bases, with 12 bases between them. This CDR3 spans 14 amino acids. Looked up from germline, CDR1 is MGHDK and CDR2 is SYGVNS. The DNA of the CDR3 is TGTGCCAGCACCTCGCGGCAAGTGAACACTGAAGCTTTCTTT. The encoded protein is CASTSRQVNTEAFF.

This clone appeared a single time. V is TRBV28 and J is TRBJ2-7; TRBD2 agrees at 8 bases. Germline V gene data show CDR1 as MDHEN and CDR2 as SYDVKM. The V gene end was trimmed by 10 bases and the J gene end by 0 bases; junction bases not matched to a gene: 11. The CDR3 covers 15 residues. CDR3 loop: CATDSSGSSSYEQYF. The CDR3, as DNA: TGTGCCACAGACTCTAGCGGGTCTAGCTCCTACGAGCAGTACTTC.

The chain carries TRBV5-1 and TRBJ2-7; 11 nucleotides line up with TRBD2. Per the germline V gene, CDR1 is SGHRS and CDR2 is YFSETQ. This CDR3 contains 15 residues. After removal of 0 bases from V and 6 bases from J, the junction contained 5 bases not matched to a gene. The CDR3 protein is CASSLGSGGAGEQYF. In DNA form, the CDR3 reads TGCGCCAGCAGCTTGGGTAGCGGGGGGGCTGGCGAGCAGTACTTC.

The rearrangement joins TRBV27 to TRBJ2-2; 11 bases fit TRBD2. CDR3 size: 17 residues. Per the germline V gene, CDR1 is MNHEY and CDR2 is SMNVEV (reference sequence). Trimming took 4 bases from V and 4 from J; bases not matched to a gene: 8. In DNA, the CDR3 is TGTGCCAGCAGTTCGGGGACTAGCGGTTATACCACCGGGGAGCTGTTTTTT. It is translated as CASSSGTSGYTTGELFF.

The chain joins TRBV2 to TRBJ2-2, with 8 positions matching TRBD1. Germline values: CDR1 SNHLY, CDR2 FYNNEI. The CDR3 spans 14 residues. The J segment lost 2 bases and the V segment lost 7 bases, leaving 3 bases of the junction unmatched. The CDR3 DNA follows: TGTGCCAGCACAACAGGGGGTAACACCGGGGAGCTGTTTTTT. Translating gives CASTTGGNTGELFF.

The chain links TRBV5-1 to TRBJ2-1; 7 bases match TRBD1. CDR3 size: 14 residues. From germline, CDR1 is SGHRS and CDR2 YFSETQ. The junction had 5 bases not matched to a gene; V was cut back by 2 bases and J by 6 bases. The chain's CDR3 is CASSLGGAGNEQFF. Written as DNA, the CDR3 is TGCGCCAGCAGCTTAGGGGGCGCGGGCAATGAGCAGTTCTTC.

The chain has TRBV7-2 and TRBJ1-4, with TRBD1 matching 7 bases. J was trimmed by 12 bases and V by 4 bases; bases with no gene match: 5. Germline V CDR1 and CDR2: SGHTA, FQGNSA. The CDR3 consists of 12 residues. The CDR3 DNA reads as TGTGCCAGCAGCTCCTACAGGGGAGAACTGTTTTTT. Translated: CASSSYRGELFF.

In nucleotides, the CDR3 is TGTGCCAGCCAAACGGGGGATTCACCCCTCCACTTT. This gives the protein CASQTGDSPLHF. The chain carries TRBV27 and TRBJ1-6; a possible D gene is TRBD1 (5 bases). CDR1 is MNHEY, CDR2 SMNVEV, per germline (reference sequence). Trimming removed 8 bases from V and 8 bases from J, with 10 bases in between. This CDR3 contains 12 residues.

This chain connects TRBV5-6 to TRBJ1-1; 9 positions agree with TRBD1. Germline V CDR1 and CDR2: SGHDT, YYEEEE. CDR3 length: 16 amino acids. The V gene end was trimmed by 4 bases and the J gene end by 0 bases; junction bases not matched to a gene: 7. CDR3 in amino acids: CASSPDRGRMNTEAFF. For the CDR3, the DNA is TGTGCCAGCAGCCCGGACAGGGGCAGGATGAACACTGAAGCTTTCTTT.

The J gene is TRBJ1-3, the V gene TRBV9, with a tentative D call TRBD1 (5 bases). Trimming stripped 4 bases from V and 0 bases from J, with 20 bases between. Germline V gene sequence: CDR1 SGDLS, CDR2 YYNGEE. This CDR3 contains 18 residues. This CDR3 is CASSPWGGIRASGNTIYF. The CDR3 bases are TGTGCCAGCAGCCCCTGGGGGGGAATTAGAGCCTCTGGAAACACCATATATTTT. The whole variable domain, filled in from reference TRBV9 and TRBJ1-3, reads DSGVTQTPKHLITATGQRVTLRCSPRSGDLSVYWYQQSLDQGLQFLIQYYNGEERAKGNILERFSAQQFPDLHSELNLSSLELGDSALYFCASSPWGGIRASGNTIYFGEGSWLTVV.

The chain carries TRBV11-2 and TRBJ2-7; 9 bases fit TRBD1. V dropped 5 bases and J dropped 4; count of bases not matched to a gene: 9. The V gene's germline CDR1 is SGHAT and CDR2 FQNNGV. This CDR3 has 15 residues. The CDR3 sequence: CASSITGGSRYEQYF. CDR3 nucleotide sequence: TGTGCCAGCAGCATAACAGGGGGCTCAAGATACGAGCAGTACTTC.

This clone was recorded once. J is TRBJ2-3 and V is TRBV28, with 16 bases fitting TRBD2. The V gene end was trimmed by 3 bases and the J gene end by 4 bases; junction bases not matched to a gene: 7. This CDR3 is built from 18 residues. Per the germline V gene, CDR1 is MDHEN and CDR2 is SYDVKM. The CDR3 loop is CASSLGTSGGAAPDTQYF. CDR3 in DNA: TGTGCCAGCAGTTTGGGGACTAGCGGGGGGGCCGCCCCAGATACGCAGTATTTT.

This sequence joins TRBV7-3 and TRBJ2-5, with D tentatively TRBD1 (6 bases). Germline V gene lookup returns CDR1 SGHTA and CDR2 FQGTGA. The CDR3 extends over 16 amino acids. The germline V and J ends were trimmed by 5 bases and 0 bases, with 16 bases remaining between them. In DNA, the CDR3 is TGTGCCAGCAGCACCCGACAGGATTTGTACCAAGAGACCCAGTACTTC. Residues: CASSTRQDLYQETQYF. The whole variable domain, filled in from reference TRBV7-3 and TRBJ2-5, reads GAGVSQTPSNKVTEKGKYVELRCDPISGHTALYWYRQSLGQGPEFLIYFQGTGAADDSGLPNDRFFAVRPEGSVSTLKIQRTERGDSAVYLCASSTRQDLYQETQYFGPGTRLLVL.

V usage is TRBV9 and J usage is TRBJ2-1; TRBD2 agrees at 12 bases. Germline CDR1 SGDLS, CDR2 YYNGEE. The CDR3 contains 18 residues. J lost 5 bases, V lost 0 bases, and 9 bases had no gene match. CDR3 coding DNA: TGTGCCAGCAGCGTAGGTCTAGCGGGAGGGCCCGGCAACAATGAGCAGTTCTTC. Amino acids: CASSVGLAGGPGNNEQFF. Full variable domain (rest looked up from reference TRBV9 and TRBJ2-1): DSGVTQTPKHLITATGQRVTLRCSPRSGDLSVYWYQQSLDQGLQFLIQYYNGEERAKGNILERFSAQQFPDLHSELNLSSLELGDSALYFCASSVGLAGGPGNNEQFFGPGTRLTVL.

J is TRBJ2-3 and V is TRBV6-2 or TRBV6-3, with 8 bases that match TRBD2. J gave up 2 bases and V 2 bases, and 6 bases lay outside the gene matches. Germline V gives CDR1 MNHEY, CDR2 SVGEGT. The CDR3 spans 16 residues. The CDR3 DNA reads as TGTGCCAGCAGTTACCGTGGCGGGAGGTACACAGATACGCAGTATTTT. Protein: CASSYRGGRYTDTQYF.

In this sample, this clone turned up once. V gene TRBV18 combines with J gene TRBJ2-2; D is perhaps TRBD2 (6 bases). V was trimmed by 4 bases and J by 7 bases, leaving 16 bases between them. CDR1 KGHSH and CDR2 LQKENI come from the germline V gene. This CDR3 contains 15 residues. CDR3 sequence: CASSLGLLRGGELFF. The CDR3 DNA sequence: TGTGCCAGCTCACTAGGACTACTACGTGGCGGGGAGCTGTTTTTT.

V is TRBV7-9 and J is TRBJ2-3; D remains ambiguous. Germline CDR1 reads SEHNR; CDR2 reads FQNEAQ (reference sequence). The CDR3 is 12 amino acids. V was clipped by 3 bases and J by 4 bases, with 5 bases between them. The chain's CDR3 is CASSFSPDTQYF. The CDR3 DNA follows: TGTGCCAGCAGCTTTAGTCCAGATACGCAGTATTTT.

CDR3 DNA sequence: TGTGCCAGCAGCCAAGAGGCTAGCGGGTGGTTAGAGCAGTACTTC. Protein sequence: CASSQEASGWLEQYF. J is TRBJ2-7 and V is TRBV3-1 (or the pseudogene TRBV3-2); TRBD2 agrees at 8 bases. This CDR3 is 15 amino acids long. V gave up 0 bases and J gave up 7 bases; unmatched junction bases: 8. From germline, CDR1 is LGHDT and CDR2 YNNKEL (reference sequence).

The J gene is TRBJ2-7, the V gene TRBV3-1 (or the pseudogene TRBV3-2), with 8 nucleotides matching TRBD2. CDR1 and CDR2 (germline): LGHDT, YNNKEL (reference sequence). CDR3 length: 15 amino acids. Trimming cost V 3 bases and J 2 bases; bases outside gene matches: 6. CDR3 sequence: CASSQIGGGPYEQYF. CDR3 DNA sequence: TGTGCCAGCAGCCAGATCGGGGGGGGGCCCTACGAGCAGTACTTC.

This clone was seen a few times. CDR3 residues: CASSPLEGAEAFF. CDR3 DNA: TGCGCCAGCAGCCCCCTTGAGGGCGCTGAAGCTTTCTTT. J is TRBJ1-1 and V is TRBV5-1, with no clear D. The V gene lost 4 bases and the J gene lost 6 bases, with 13 bases spanning the gap. Germline V gives CDR1 SGHRS, CDR2 YFSETQ. CDR3 length: 13 residues.

V gene TRBV15 combines with J gene TRBJ1-5, with D perhaps matching TRBD1 (6 bases). Germline CDR1 is LNHNV and CDR2 is YYDKDF (reference sequence). CDR3 size: 14 residues. Trimming pared 6 bases from V and 6 bases from J, leaving 15 bases between. The DNA of the CDR3 is TGTGCCACCAGGAGGGAGGGGGAAAGTCAGCCCCAGCATTTT. Its translation: CATRREGESQPQHF.

The rearrangement uses TRBV7-9 and TRBJ1-1; TRBD1 agrees at 7 bases. J lost 12 bases, V lost 5 bases, and 6 bases had no gene match. The germline gives CDR1 SEHNR, CDR2 FQNEAQ (reference sequence). The CDR3 is 11 amino acids. Written as DNA, the CDR3 is TGTGCCAGCAGCCCGGACAGGATAACTTTCTTT. Protein: CASSPDRITFF.

The sample holds a few counts of this clone. CDR3 bases: TGTGCCAGCAGCCAACTCAGAGGGATAGGATCCTACGAGCAGTACTTC. Translation gives CASSQLRGIGSYEQYF. The chain employs TRBV14 and TRBJ2-7; weak D call: TRBD2 (5 bases). V was clipped by 2 bases and J by 1 base, with 15 bases between them. The CDR3 consists of 16 residues. The germline CDR1 and CDR2 sequences are SGHDN and FVKESK.

This sequence joins TRBV13 and TRBJ1-4; 7 bases match TRBD1. V was pared by 0 bases and J by 3 bases, with 1 base of the junction left unmatched. From germline, CDR1 is PRHDT and CDR2 FYEKMQ (reference sequence). The CDR3 loop spans 15 amino acids. The CDR3 bases are TGTGCCAGCAGCTTAGGTGGGACAGCTAATGAAAAACTGTTTTTT. It is translated as CASSLGGTANEKLFF.

This clone occurred once. V usage is TRBV12-3 or TRBV12-4 and J usage is TRBJ1-1, with no clear D. Trimming removed 6 bases from V and 4 bases from J, with 12 bases in between. The CDR3 runs to 13 residues. The CDR3 bases are TGTGCCAGCAGCACCGTGTTAGCCACTGAAGCTTTCTTT. It is translated as CASSTVLATEAFF.

V and J are TRBV29-1 and TRBJ2-1; tentative D call: TRBD1 (6 bases). The CDR3 is made up of 14 amino acids. The V end was cut by 6 bases, the J end by 7 bases, with 19 bases between. Germline V gives CDR1 SQVTM, CDR2 ANQGSEA. The CDR3, as DNA: TGCAGCGTCATTGACAGGAGGATTAATAATGAGCAGTTCTTC. Translated, it gives CSVIDRRINNEQFF.